The source of this T cell receptor (beta chain) is a study of control samples from healthy donors and cancer patients. Data came from immunoSEQ multiplex PCR; TCRdb stores just in-frame clones and leaves some out. The data contain roughly 120,000 clones, 85% to 95% of them singletons. The germline V gene encodes CDR1 SGHAT and CDR2 FQNNGV. V lost 1 base and J 2 bases, leaving 13 bases between the germline ends. The CDR3 loop spans 16 amino acids. Material: blood. This TCR was sampled from a young man in good health. The chain joins TRBV11-2 to TRBJ2-3, with D perhaps TRBD2 (6 bases). The CDR3 here is CASSLVAGIITDTQYF. The CDR3 DNA reads TGTGCCAGCAGCTTAGTGGCGGGGATCATCACAGATACGCAGTATTTT.